These 27 T cell receptor beta chains originate from one sample sequenced in a study of T-cell reconstitution after alpha-beta-depleted transplantation in children. Researchers prepared the TCRbeta library using unique molecular identifiers, the study reports. TCRdb passed the PCR reads through MiXCR, listing each CDR3 protein once. Here the sample spans roughly 220,000 distinct CDR3 sequences, about 8.8% being singletons. Sample: PBMCs from the stem cell graft donor, taken from the stem cell graft. The receptors derive from a human donor who donated a stem cell graft to a child with SCID.

This rearrangement joins TRBV6-1 to TRBJ1-4; D is ambiguous. CDR3 size: 12 residues. CDR1 MNHNS and CDR2 SASEGT come from the germline V gene. The CDR3 DNA is TGTGACACACTGGGGTCAAATGAAAAACTGTTTTTT. Its translation is CDTLGSNEKLFF.

This clonotype was counted ten times or more. The chain is built from TRBV6-2 or TRBV6-3 and TRBJ2-2, with TRBD1 identical over 7 bases. CDR1 MNHEY and CDR2 SVGEGT come from the germline V gene. There are 14 residues in the CDR3. J lost 6 bases, V lost 8 bases, and 9 bases had no gene match. In nucleotides, the CDR3 is TGTGCCAGCGGCTCGGGACAGCTATCCGGGGAGCTGTTTTTT. Translated: CASGSGQLSGELFF.

This clonotype was detected only once. This chain uses TRBV11-2 with TRBJ1-1; D is perhaps TRBD1 (5 bases). The germline V gene encodes CDR1 SGHAT and CDR2 FQNNGV. The CDR3 consists of 13 residues. V lost 4 bases, J lost 4 bases, and 10 bases lay in between. CDR3 sequence reads: CASSWGRTTEAFF. Written as DNA, the CDR3 is TGTGCCAGCAGCTGGGGGAGAACCACTGAAGCTTTCTTT.

V is TRBV20-1 and J is TRBJ2-7; TRBD1 might be the D (6 bases). This CDR3 is 16 amino acids long. The V end was cut by 2 bases, the J end by 9 bases, with 26 bases between. CDR1 is DFQATT, CDR2 SNEGSKA, per germline (reference sequence). CDR3 in DNA: TGCAGTGCTAGATCAAAACAGGGAGCTGGCCCCAGGGGGCAGTACTTC. Translating gives CSARSKQGAGPRGQYF.

This clonotype was picked up many times. This chain links TRBV18 with TRBJ1-5; D gene uncertain. Trimming left V 3 bases short and J 5 bases short, with 14 bases between. Germline CDR1 is KGHSH and CDR2 is LQKENI. The CDR3 is made up of 15 amino acids. Here the CDR3 DNA reads TGTGCCAGCTCACCTTCAGGTCAGGCGCATCAGCCCCAGCATTTT. It is translated as CASSPSGQAHQPQHF.

This clonotype was recorded many times. The chain links TRBV24-1 to TRBJ2-2; perhaps TRBD1 as D (6 bases). V gave up 2 bases and J gave up 1 base, with 10 bases separating them. This CDR3 has 16 residues. The V gene's germline CDR1 is KGHDR and CDR2 SFDVKD. The CDR3 DNA reads TGTGCCACCAGTGATTGGTCCAGGGGGAACACCGGGGAGCTGTTTTTT. This encodes CATSDWSRGNTGELFF.

For this clonotype: This may arise from a read error, as a much more abundant clone is one base away. The J gene is TRBJ2-3, the V gene TRBV29-1, with D maybe TRBD2 (7 bases). Trimming stripped 4 bases from V and 0 bases from J, with 14 bases between. Germline V lookup: CDR1 SQVTM, CDR2 ANQGSEA. This CDR3 spans 15 amino acids. The chain's CDR3 is CSVVGGGASTDTQYF. CDR3 DNA sequence: TGCAGCGTTGTCGGAGGGGGGGCGAGCACAGATACGCAGTATTTT.

This clonotype was found many times. V usage is TRBV5-1 and J usage is TRBJ1-2; 9 bases fit TRBD1. Germline V lookup: CDR1 SGHRS, CDR2 YFSETQ. This CDR3 contains 15 residues. V lost 4 bases and J lost 1; bases outside the gene matches: 5. CDR3: CASSTGTGFNYGYTF. CDR3 DNA sequence: TGCGCCAGCAGCACCGGGACAGGGTTTAACTATGGCTACACCTTC.

Many counts were recorded for this clonotype. The chain carries TRBV5-1 and TRBJ1-1, with 8 bases that match TRBD1. This CDR3 is built from 14 residues. Germline values: CDR1 SGHRS, CDR2 YFSETQ. V trimming: 4 bases; J trimming: 2 bases; junction bases outside the gene matches: 4. The CDR3 is CASSKDRVNTEAFF. CDR3 sequence (DNA): TGCGCCAGCAGCAAGGACAGGGTTAACACTGAAGCTTTCTTT.

The chain couples TRBV7-2 to TRBJ1-2; tentatively, D is TRBD1 (5 bases). V was trimmed by 5 bases and J by 0 bases, leaving 13 bases between them. The length of the CDR3 is 15 residues. Germline CDR1 reads SGHTA; CDR2 reads FQGNSA. CDR3: CASSQSGAANYGYTF. The DNA of the CDR3 is TGTGCCAGCAGCCAATCCGGGGCTGCTAACTATGGCTACACCTTC.

This clonotype was counted ten times or more. This chain connects TRBV7-9 to TRBJ1-2; unclear D gene. Trimming took 2 bases from V and 1 from J, leaving 2 bases between them. CDR1 is SEHNR, CDR2 FQNEAQ, per germline (reference sequence). The CDR3 is 12 amino acids. The CDR3 sequence is CASSLSNYGYTF. CDR3 coding DNA: TGTGCCAGCAGCTTAAGTAACTATGGCTACACCTTC.

This clonotype was found many times. J is TRBJ1-4 and V is TRBV2, with D unresolved. The CDR3 consists of 13 residues. V shed 8 bases and J shed 5 bases, with 12 bases lying between them. CDR1 and CDR2 (germline): SNHLY, FYNNEI. CDR3 loop: CASGRWSNEKLFF. CDR3 nucleotides: TGTGCCAGCGGAAGGTGGTCGAATGAAAAACTGTTTTTT.

At least ten counts were recorded for this clonotype. The chain recombines TRBV2 with TRBJ2-3; a possible D gene is TRBD1 (5 bases). Trimming cost V 7 bases and J 1 base, with 12 bases left between them. Per the germline V gene, CDR1 is SNHLY and CDR2 is FYNNEI. The CDR3 is made up of 14 amino acids. CDR3 DNA: TGTGCCAGCAAAAGGACACCCGGCACAGATACGCAGTATTTT. Translation: CASKRTPGTDTQYF.

This clonotype was recorded many times. As DNA, the CDR3 is TGTGCCAGCAGCTTGGGGCCTCTAAACGGCTATGGCTACACCTTC. It yields the protein CASSLGPLNGYGYTF. The chain couples TRBV5-5 to TRBJ1-2; D is ambiguous. Trimming shortened V by 0 bases and J by 4 bases, and 13 bases separated the two germline ends. This CDR3 has 15 amino acids. In germline, CDR1 is SGHKS, CDR2 YYEKEE (reference sequence). Full variable domain (remainder filled in from reference TRBV5-5 and TRBJ1-2): DAGVTQSPTHLIKTRGQQVTLRCSPISGHKSVSWYQQVLGQGPQFIFQYYEKEERGRGNFPDRFSARQFPNYSSELNVNALLLGDSALYLCASSLGPLNGYGYTFGSGTRLTVV.

This clonotype came up many times. The rearrangement joins TRBV7-2 to TRBJ2-3, with D perhaps matching TRBD2 (5 bases). The CDR3 length is 13 residues. Germline V gives CDR1 SGHTA, CDR2 FQGNSA. V shed 2 bases and J shed 4 bases, with 7 bases lying between them. In DNA, the CDR3 is TGTGCCAGCAGCTTACGGGGAGCAGATACGCAGTATTTT. Translated, it gives CASSLRGADTQYF.

This clonotype has ten or more counts. The V gene is TRBV11-2, the J gene TRBJ1-3; possibly TRBD1 for D (6 bases). Germline V gene lookup returns CDR1 SGHAT and CDR2 FQNNGV. V was cut by 2 bases and J by 0 bases, with 17 bases left in between. The CDR3 covers 18 residues. The CDR3 DNA sequence: TGTGCCAGCAGCTTATCTTTAGGACAGTCCTTCTCTGGAAACACCATATATTTT. It is translated as CASSLSLGQSFSGNTIYF.

This clonotype has a count of ten or more. The gene calls are TRBV18 and TRBJ2-1, with D possibly TRBD1 on 6 matching bases. The germline gives CDR1 KGHSH, CDR2 LQKENI. V dropped 4 bases and J dropped 8 bases, with 12 bases sitting between them. This CDR3 has 13 residues. The CDR3 spells CASSRISGDEQFF. In DNA form, the CDR3 reads TGTGCCAGCTCACGCATCTCAGGGGATGAGCAGTTCTTC.

This clonotype appeared many times. V and J are TRBV5-1 and TRBJ1-1; D ambiguous. This CDR3 spans 13 amino acids. Trimming stripped 0 bases from V and 7 bases from J, with 10 bases between. Germline V gene data show CDR1 as SGHRS and CDR2 as YFSETQ. CDR3 loop: CASSLAQSIEAFF. DNA of the CDR3: TGCGCCAGCAGCTTGGCCCAGTCCATTGAAGCTTTCTTT.

This clonotype was observed at least ten times. The V call is TRBV7-9, the J call TRBJ2-2, with D unclear. This CDR3 has 12 amino acids. The V gene lost 5 bases and the J gene lost 8 bases, with 9 bases spanning the gap. Germline V CDR1 and CDR2: SEHNR, FQNEAQ (reference sequence). The CDR3, as DNA: TGTGCCAGCAGCAACAGACCGGGGGAGCTGTTTTTT. Residues: CASSNRPGELFF.

Turning to this clonotype: Being one base from a much bigger clone, this may be a read error. The chain combines TRBV20-1 with TRBJ2-5; D is tentatively TRBD1 or TRBD2 (6 bases each). The V gene lost 3 bases and the J gene lost 5 bases, with 16 bases spanning the gap. The CDR3 spans 14 residues. Per the germline V gene, CDR1 is DFQATT and CDR2 is SNEGSKA (reference sequence). This CDR3 reads CSARGPTGRETQYF. The CDR3 coding sequence is TGCAGTGCTAGGGGGCCCACAGGGAGGGAGACCCAGTACTTC.

This clonotype was seen at least ten times. This rearrangement joins TRBV29-1 to TRBJ1-2; TRBD1 matches at 7 bases. The CDR3 is 13 amino acids. With 3 bases clipped from V and 4 bases from J, the junction kept 5 bases outside the gene matches. CDR1 SQVTM and CDR2 ANQGSEA come from the germline V gene. In DNA, the CDR3 is TGCAGCGTTGATTTGGCAGGGGGCTATGGCTACACCTTC. This codes for CSVDLAGGYGYTF.

This clonotype was recorded many times. The chain combines TRBV20-1 with TRBJ2-3; TRBD2 aligns across 9 bases. This CDR3 comprises 15 residues. Germline V gene data show CDR1 as DFQATT and CDR2 as SNEGSKA (reference sequence). V gave up 2 bases and J gave up 1 base; unmatched junction bases: 4. The CDR3 reads CSARRPSGGTDTQYF. The CDR3 DNA sequence: TGCAGTGCTAGAAGGCCTAGCGGGGGCACAGATACGCAGTATTTT.

This clonotype was seen repeatedly, ten times or more. The chain couples TRBV20-1 to TRBJ2-5; TRBD1 might be the D (5 bases). V was shortened by 5 bases and J by 3 bases, with 13 bases between the two germline ends. CDR1 DFQATT and CDR2 SNEGSKA come from the germline V gene (reference sequence). The CDR3 runs 13 residues. The CDR3 DNA reads as TGCAGTGCTCTCTCAGGGTTCGAAGAGACCCAGTACTTC. It translates to CSALSGFEETQYF.

This clonotype showed up just a few times. This chain uses TRBV5-1 with TRBJ2-4, with 8 bases matching TRBD1. The J segment lost 2 bases and the V segment lost 4 bases, leaving 8 bases of the junction unmatched. Germline CDR1 and CDR2: SGHRS and YFSETQ. This CDR3 comprises 16 residues. The CDR3, as DNA: TGCGCCAGCAGCCCCCAGGGGGCTGTGACCAAAAACATTCAGTACTTC. This translates into CASSPQGAVTKNIQYF.

Many counts were recorded for this clonotype. The J gene is TRBJ1-1, the V gene TRBV10-3; no clear D. Germline loops: CDR1 ENHRY, CDR2 SYGVKD. V lost 10 bases and J lost 1, with 10 bases in between. This CDR3 region has 12 residues. The CDR3 DNA reads as TGTGCCACCGAAAACAGGAACACTGAAGCTTTCTTT. This sequence encodes CATENRNTEAFF.

This clonotype has ten or more counts. The chain joins TRBV29-1 to TRBJ1-3; D is unresolved. Trimming took off 4 bases at V and 1 base at J, with 8 bases between the two ends. This CDR3 comprises 13 residues. Looked up from germline, CDR1 is SQVTM and CDR2 is ANQGSEA. Here the CDR3 reads CSVGVDSGNTIYF. CDR3 coding DNA: TGCAGCGTTGGGGTTGATTCTGGAAACACCATATATTTT.

About this clonotype itself: Just one base apart from a much larger clone, this may be a read error. The chain links TRBV3-1 to TRBJ2-7, with D maybe TRBD1 (6 bases). The CDR3 extends over 17 amino acids. Per the germline V gene, CDR1 is LGHDT and CDR2 is YNNKEL (reference sequence). This chain's CDR3 is CASTQDRGGRIFYEQYF. Written as DNA, the CDR3 is TGTGCCAGCACCCAAGATCGAGGGGGTAGGATCTTCTACGAGCAGTACTTC.